These T cell receptor beta chains were read from a single sample in a study of T cell clonotyping in hematopoietic cell transplantation. Method: immunoSEQ multiplex PCR; TCRdb's copy keeps in-frame clones and lacks some. This sample has 9,500 to 15,000 clones, with 89% found just once. Sequenced: peripheral blood mononuclear cells. These receptors were collected from a human donor who either received an allogeneic hematopoietic cell transplant for a myeloid malignancy or was a related donor (not recorded which). Some clones in this sample may be carry-over from other donors' samples. Each CDR3 is given with its conserved first and last residue. Fields, in order: D gene, J gene, clone size, V gene, CDR3 protein, CDR3 DNA. D genes are given only for firm matches. Only some rows state a clone size, as once, few, many or a class for expanded clones.

>-|TRBJ2-5|-|TRBV6-1
CASRGRGRETQYF
TGTGCCAGCAGGGGCCGGGGGCGTGAGACCCAGTACTTC
>-|TRBJ2-7|-|TRBV5-1
CASSFGTRYEQYF
TGCGCCAGCAGCTTCGGGACAAGGTACGAGCAGTACTTC
>TRBD1|TRBJ1-1|-|TRBV19
CATLRRQGQSDTEAFF
TGTGCCACCCTGCGACGACAGGGCCAGTCGGACACTGAAGCTTTCTTT
>TRBD2|TRBJ2-5|-|TRBV9
CASSSSGGGTQYF
TGTGCCAGCAGCTCTAGCGGGGGGGGGACCCAGTACTTC
>TRBD2|TRBJ2-4|-|TRBV2
CASRYGGNIQYF
TGTGCCAGCAGATACGGGGGGAACATTCAGTACTTC
>-|TRBJ1-6|-|TRBV10-3
CAISESPMRAPLHF
TGTGCCATCAGTGAGTCCCCCATGAGGGCACCCCTCCACTTT
>-|TRBJ2-7|once|TRBV6-6
CASRPDSYEQYF
TGTGCCAGCAGACCGGATTCCTACGAGCAGTACTTC
>-|TRBJ2-6|-|TRBV11-3
CASSAGTGSGANVLTF
TGTGCCAGCAGCGCCGGAACAGGGTCTGGGGCCAACGTCCTGACTTTC
>TRBD1|TRBJ2-7|-|TRBV11-2
CASSFDRALVYEQYF
TGTGCCAGCAGCTTCGACAGGGCCCTCGTTTACGAGCAGTACTTC
>-|TRBJ2-5|-|TRBV7-9
CASSDLIGPGGETQYF
TGTGCCAGCAGCGACCTAATAGGACCCGGCGGAGAGACCCAGTACTTC
>-|TRBJ1-3|-|TRBV27
CASSPGQASGNTIYF
TGTGCCAGCAGTCCGGGACAAGCTTCTGGAAACACCATATATTTT
>-|TRBJ1-1|-|TRBV5-1
CASSLREPIEAFF
TGCGCCAGCAGCTTGAGAGAGCCGATTGAAGCTTTCTTT
>-|TRBJ1-3|once|TRBV30
CAWRPRAGGNTIYF
TGTGCCTGGAGACCGCGGGCGGGGGGAAACACCATATATTTT
>-|TRBJ2-7|-|TRBV27
CASSPQATSFYEQYF
TGTGCCAGCAGTCCGCAAGCCACCTCCTTCTACGAGCAGTACTTC
>-|TRBJ2-7|-|TRBV5-1
CASSFLTADNEQYF
TGCGCCAGCAGCTTTCTCACAGCGGACAACGAGCAGTACTTC
>-|TRBJ1-1|once|TRBV5-6
CASSLKGASNTEAFF
TGTGCCAGCAGCTTGAAAGGGGCCTCAAACACTGAAGCTTTCTTT
>TRBD1|TRBJ2-7|-|TRBV19
CASSTPRGPVTYEQYF
TGTGCCAGTAGTACCCCGAGGGGGCCGGTAACCTACGAGCAGTACTTC
>TRBD2|TRBJ2-3|once|TRBV6-1
CASSDRGGDTQYF
TGTGCCAGCAGTGACCGGGGAGGGGATACGCAGTATTTT
>-|TRBJ2-3|-|TRBV5-4
CASSFKRAHTQYF
TGTGCCAGCAGCTTCAAGCGGGCTCATACGCAGTATTTT
>TRBD2|TRBJ2-3|-|TRBV6-4
CASSDSSGSDTQYF
TGTGCCAGCAGTGATTCTAGCGGTTCGGATACGCAGTATTTT
>TRBD1|TRBJ2-1|-|TRBV7-7
CASSLGSGQGGNEQFF
TGTGCTAGCAGCTTAGGATCGGGACAGGGAGGCAATGAGCAGTTCTTC
>TRBD1|TRBJ1-6|-|TRBV29-1
CSVRQGRNSPLHF
TGCAGCGTGCGACAGGGTCGGAATTCACCCCTCCACTTT
>-|TRBJ2-2|-|TRBV6-1
CAPRQAVELFF
TGTGCCCCAAGGCAAGCGGTGGAGCTGTTTTTT
>-|TRBJ2-2|-|TRBV5-8
CASSLSNDRELFF
TGTGCCAGCAGCTTGTCCAACGATCGGGAGCTGTTTTTT
>-|TRBJ2-1|-|TRBV7-6
CASSSGVIGQFF
TGTGCCAGCAGCTCAGGTGTCATCGGGCAGTTCTTC
>-|TRBJ1-5|once|TRBV7-3
CASSLGVHSNQPQHF
TGTGCCAGCAGCTTGGGGGTTCATAGCAATCAGCCCCAGCATTTT
>-|TRBJ1-6|-|TRBV11-3
CASSSSGNSPLHF
TGTGCCAGCAGCTCTTCCGGTAATTCACCCCTCCACTTT
>-|TRBJ1-4|-|TRBV28
CASSLDRLEKLFF
TGTGCCAGCAGTTTAGATAGACTTGAAAAACTGTTTTTT
>-|TRBJ1-2|-|TRBV7-9
CASSPNTF
TGTGCCAGCAGCCCCAACACCTTC
>-|TRBJ2-2|-|TRBV5-5
CASSFGGHNGELFF
TGTGCCAGCAGCTTCGGGGGGCATAACGGGGAGCTGTTTTTT
>TRBD1|TRBJ2-2|few|TRBV7-8
CASSSRTGSNTGELFF
TGTGCCAGCAGCTCCCGGACAGGTTCGAACACCGGGGAGCTGTTTTTT
>-|TRBJ1-1|-|TRBV30
CAWGKSVTEAFF
TGTGCCTGGGGAAAGTCTGTCACTGAAGCTTTCTTT
>-|TRBJ2-3|-|TRBV7-6
CASSLDTTDTQYF
TGTGCCAGCAGCTTAGACACTACAGATACGCAGTATTTT
>-|TRBJ1-2|-|TRBV7-6
CASSLMGPPSTF
TGTGCCAGCAGCTTGATGGGTCCTCCTTCGACCTTC
>-|TRBJ2-3|-|TRBV27
CASSLLGATDTQYF
TGTGCCAGCAGTTTGTTGGGGGCCACAGATACGCAGTATTTT
>-|TRBJ1-4|-|TRBV6-6
CASSYSGQGNEKLFF
TGTGCCAGCAGTTACTCGGGGCAGGGTAATGAAAAACTGTTTTTT
>-|TRBJ1-4|-|TRBV27
CASSPGRAEKLFF
TGTGCCAGCAGTCCCGGTAGAGCCGAAAAACTGTTTTTT
>-|TRBJ1-1|-|TRBV19
CASNRGRNTEAFF
TGTGCCAGTAACCGAGGGAGGAACACTGAAGCTTTCTTT
>TRBD1|TRBJ2-7|-|TRBV5-6
CASSLGTGEYYEQYF
TGTGCCAGCAGCCTGGGGACAGGGGAATACTACGAGCAGTACTTC
>-|TRBJ1-5|-|TRBV9
CASSVGTLGNQPQHF
TGTGCCAGCAGCGTAGGGACGTTGGGAAATCAGCCCCAGCATTTT
>TRBD1|TRBJ2-1|once|TRBV6-1
CASSVRDRAADEQFF
TGTGCCAGCAGTGTTCGGGACAGGGCTGCGGATGAGCAGTTCTTC
>TRBD1|TRBJ1-1|-|TRBV6-5
CASTDRGLVTEAFF
TGTGCCAGCACCGACAGGGGGCTCGTCACTGAAGCTTTCTTT
>TRBD1|TRBJ2-5|-|TRBV6-5
CASSYPGQQETQYF
TGTGCCAGCAGTTACCCGGGACAGCAAGAGACCCAGTACTTC
>-|TRBJ2-5|once|TRBV14
CASSQDRGFWETQYF
TGTGCCAGCAGCCAAGATCGGGGGTTCTGGGAGACCCAGTACTTC
>TRBD2|TRBJ2-3|-|TRBV7-9
CASSLGLAEGNTQYF
TGTGCCAGCAGCTTAGGACTAGCGGAGGGTAATACGCAGTATTTT
>TRBD2|TRBJ2-7|once|TRBV4-1
CASSQGLAGALSYEQYF
TGCGCCAGCAGCCAAGGACTAGCGGGGGCCCTTTCCTACGAGCAGTACTTC
>-|TRBJ2-3|-|TRBV15
CATSRDRGEGTDTQYF
TGTGCCACCAGCAGAGATAGAGGGGAAGGCACAGATACGCAGTATTTT
>-|TRBJ2-7|-|TRBV4-1
CASSQDGRPNLEQYF
TGCGCCAGCAGCCAAGACGGGAGACCCAACCTCGAGCAGTACTTC
>-|TRBJ1-5|-|TRBV9
CASSVGPNQPQHF
TGTGCCAGCAGCGTAGGCCCCAATCAGCCCCAGCATTTT
>-|TRBJ2-7|-|TRBV19
CASSIGHGDYEQYF
TGTGCCAGTAGTATCGGGCACGGCGACTACGAGCAGTACTTC
>TRBD1|TRBJ2-7|-|TRBV7-9
CASSLDGRSTGGRYEQYF
TGTGCCAGCAGCTTAGACGGCCGCTCGACAGGGGGCAGGTACGAGCAGTACTTC
>-|TRBJ1-2|few|TRBV15
CATSRRGGVGDYGYTF
TGTGCCACCAGCAGACGGGGCGGGGTCGGCGACTATGGCTACACCTTC
>-|TRBJ1-4|-|TRBV25-1
CASSEVGAHGKLFF
TGTGCCAGCAGTGAGGTAGGCGCCCACGGGAAACTGTTTTTT